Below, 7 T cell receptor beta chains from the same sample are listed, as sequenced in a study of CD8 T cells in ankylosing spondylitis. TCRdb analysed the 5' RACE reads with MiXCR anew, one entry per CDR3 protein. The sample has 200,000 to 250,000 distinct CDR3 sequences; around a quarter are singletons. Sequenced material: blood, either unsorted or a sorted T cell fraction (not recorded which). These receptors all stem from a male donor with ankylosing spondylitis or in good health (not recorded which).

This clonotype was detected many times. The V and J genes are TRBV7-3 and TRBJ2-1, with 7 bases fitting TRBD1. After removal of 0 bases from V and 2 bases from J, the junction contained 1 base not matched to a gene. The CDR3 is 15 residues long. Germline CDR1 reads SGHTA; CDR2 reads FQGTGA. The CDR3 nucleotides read TGTGCCAGCAGCTTAACAGGGGGCCCCTACAATGAGCAGTTCTTC. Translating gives CASSLTGGPYNEQFF.

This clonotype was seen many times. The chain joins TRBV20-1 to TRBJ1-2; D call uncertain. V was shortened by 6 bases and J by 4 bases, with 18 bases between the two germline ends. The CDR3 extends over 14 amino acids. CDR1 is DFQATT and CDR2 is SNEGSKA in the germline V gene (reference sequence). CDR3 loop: CSADPRTDSYGYTF. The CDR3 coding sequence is TGCAGTGCCGATCCTCGGACGGATTCCTATGGCTACACCTTC.

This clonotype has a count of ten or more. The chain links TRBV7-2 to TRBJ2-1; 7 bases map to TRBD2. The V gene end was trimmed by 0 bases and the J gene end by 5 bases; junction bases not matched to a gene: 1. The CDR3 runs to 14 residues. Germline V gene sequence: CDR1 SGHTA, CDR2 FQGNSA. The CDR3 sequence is CASSLAGTNNEQFF. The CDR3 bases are TGTGCCAGCAGCTTAGCTGGGACTAACAATGAGCAGTTCTTC.

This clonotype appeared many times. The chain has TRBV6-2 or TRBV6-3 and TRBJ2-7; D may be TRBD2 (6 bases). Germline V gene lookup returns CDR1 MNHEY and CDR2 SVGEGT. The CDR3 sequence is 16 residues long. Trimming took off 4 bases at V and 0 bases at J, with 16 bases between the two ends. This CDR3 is CASSSTGTAISYEQYF. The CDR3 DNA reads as TGTGCCAGCAGTTCCACCGGGACTGCAATCTCCTACGAGCAGTACTTC.

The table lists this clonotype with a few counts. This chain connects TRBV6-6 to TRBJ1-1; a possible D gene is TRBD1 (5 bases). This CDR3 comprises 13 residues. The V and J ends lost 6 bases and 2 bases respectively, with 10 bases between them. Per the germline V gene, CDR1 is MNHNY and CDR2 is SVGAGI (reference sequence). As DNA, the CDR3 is TGTGCCAGCAGGTCGACAGCTAACACTGAAGCTTTCTTT. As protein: CASRSTANTEAFF.

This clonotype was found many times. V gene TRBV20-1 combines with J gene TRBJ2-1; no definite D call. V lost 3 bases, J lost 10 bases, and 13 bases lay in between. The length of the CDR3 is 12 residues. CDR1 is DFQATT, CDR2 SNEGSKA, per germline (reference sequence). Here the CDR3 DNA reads TGCAGTGCTAGTGAGATTACCCAAGAGCAGTTCTTC. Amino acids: CSASEITQEQFF.

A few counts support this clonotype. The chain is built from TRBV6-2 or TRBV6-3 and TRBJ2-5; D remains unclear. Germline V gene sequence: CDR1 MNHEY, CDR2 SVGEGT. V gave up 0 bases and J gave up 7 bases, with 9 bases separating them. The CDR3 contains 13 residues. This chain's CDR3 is CASSYSYRGTQYF. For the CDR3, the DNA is TGTGCCAGCAGTTACTCGTATCGAGGGACCCAGTACTTC.